A single sample is the source of the 7 T cell receptor beta chains below, sequenced in a study of blood T cell repertoires in COVID-19. The assay was immunoSEQ multiplex PCR, and TCRdb's table has in-frame clones only and misses some. The repertoire holds around 60,000 clones, 80% to 85% seen once, with 25% to 35% in the top ten. Specimen: peripheral blood. Receptors were obtained from a woman over 75 with active or convalescent COVID-19.

This chain links TRBV2 with TRBJ2-5; D perhaps matches TRBD1 (6 bases). Germline CDR1 reads SNHLY; CDR2 reads FYNNEI. V lost 8 bases, J lost 2 bases, and 12 bases lay in between. This CDR3 is 13 amino acids long. CDR3 region: CASAHRAQETQYF. The CDR3 DNA is TGTGCCAGCGCTCACAGGGCTCAAGAGACCCAGTACTTC.

The DNA for the CDR3 is TGTGCCAGCTCACCACCACAAAACACTGAAGCTTTCTTT. Residues: CASSPPQNTEAFF. This sequence joins TRBV18 and TRBJ1-1; D gene ambiguous. The CDR3 covers 13 residues. V was pared by 0 bases and J by 2 bases, with 4 bases between. Looked up from germline, CDR1 is KGHSH and CDR2 is LQKENI.

There are a few counts of this clone. The rearrangement uses TRBV10-1 and TRBJ2-4; 7 bases are shared with TRBD2. CDR3 length: 14 amino acids. From germline, CDR1 is WNHNN and CDR2 SYGVQD (reference sequence). V was clipped by 6 bases and J by 4 bases; unmatched bases: 6. This CDR3 is CASSSGREKNIQYF. Written as DNA, the CDR3 is TGCGCCAGCAGCTCGGGGAGGGAGAAAAACATTCAGTACTTC.

The chain carries TRBV11-2 and TRBJ1-4; tentative D call: TRBD1 (5 bases). CDR3 length: 14 amino acids. V lost 5 bases, J lost 4 bases, and 11 bases lay in between. Germline assignment: CDR1 SGHAT and CDR2 FQNNGV. CDR3 amino acids: CASSPPGYNEKLFF. In DNA, the CDR3 is TGTGCCAGCAGCCCCCCAGGGTATAATGAAAAACTGTTTTTT.

The chain links TRBV2 to TRBJ1-4, with 7 nucleotides matching TRBD1. This CDR3 region has 12 residues. V gave up 5 bases and J gave up 7 bases; unmatched junction bases: 1. CDR1 is SNHLY, CDR2 FYNNEI, per germline. CDR3 residues: CASSTGVEKLFF. The CDR3 coding sequence is TGTGCCAGCAGTACAGGGGTTGAAAAACTGTTTTTT.

The V and J genes are TRBV20-1 and TRBJ2-5; no reliable D call. The CDR3 is made up of 11 amino acids. V lost 5 bases and J 5 bases, leaving 9 bases between the germline ends. Per germline, CDR1 DFQATT and CDR2 SNEGSKA (reference sequence). The CDR3 DNA reads TGCAGTGCTCGCCGGTCTGAGACCCAGTACTTC. This translates into CSARRSETQYF.

The sample holds a few counts of this clone. The chain uses TRBV5-1 and TRBJ2-2, with unresolved D. V shed 4 bases and J shed 2 bases, with 6 bases lying between them. This CDR3 spans 13 amino acids. CDR1 is SGHRS, CDR2 YFSETQ, per germline. CDR3 amino acids: CASSGDNTGELFF. The CDR3, as DNA: TGCGCCAGCAGCGGAGACAACACCGGGGAGCTGTTTTTT.